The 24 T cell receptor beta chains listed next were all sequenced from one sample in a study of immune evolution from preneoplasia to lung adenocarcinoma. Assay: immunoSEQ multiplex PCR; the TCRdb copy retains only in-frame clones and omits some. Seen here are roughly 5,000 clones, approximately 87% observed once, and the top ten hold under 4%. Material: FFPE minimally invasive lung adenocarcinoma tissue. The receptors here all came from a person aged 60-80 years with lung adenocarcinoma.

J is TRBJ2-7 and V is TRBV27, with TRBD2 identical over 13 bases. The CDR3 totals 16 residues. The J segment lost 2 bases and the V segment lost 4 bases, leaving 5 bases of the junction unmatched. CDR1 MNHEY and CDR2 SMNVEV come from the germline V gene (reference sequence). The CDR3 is CASSSRTSGGTYEQYF. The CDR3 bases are TGTGCCAGCAGTTCTAGGACTAGCGGGGGAACCTACGAGCAGTACTTC.

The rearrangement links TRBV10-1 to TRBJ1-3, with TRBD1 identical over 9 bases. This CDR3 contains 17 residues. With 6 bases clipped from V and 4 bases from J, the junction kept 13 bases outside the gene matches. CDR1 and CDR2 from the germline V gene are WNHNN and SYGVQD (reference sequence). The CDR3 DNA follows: TGCGCCAGCAGCCCTTCCGGGACAGGGAAACTCGGAAACACCATATATTTT. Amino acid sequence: CASSPSGTGKLGNTIYF.

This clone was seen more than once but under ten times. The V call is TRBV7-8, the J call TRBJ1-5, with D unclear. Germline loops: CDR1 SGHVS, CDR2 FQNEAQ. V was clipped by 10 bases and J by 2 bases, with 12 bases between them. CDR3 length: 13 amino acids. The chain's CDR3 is CATKEGRNQPQHF. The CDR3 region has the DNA TGTGCCACCAAGGAGGGTCGCAATCAGCCCCAGCATTTT. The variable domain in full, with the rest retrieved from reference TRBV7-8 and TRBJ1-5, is GAGVSQSPRYKVAKRGQDVALRCDPISGHVSLFWYQQALGQGPEFLTYFQNEAQLDKSGLPSDRFFAERPEGSVSTLKIQRTQQEDSAVYLCATKEGRNQPQHFGDGTRLSIL.

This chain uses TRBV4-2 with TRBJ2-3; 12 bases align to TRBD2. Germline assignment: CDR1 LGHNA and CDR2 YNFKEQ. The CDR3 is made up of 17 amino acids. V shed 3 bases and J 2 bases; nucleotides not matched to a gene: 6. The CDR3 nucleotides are TGTGCCAGCAGCCAGCCGGGACTAGCGGGTCCCACAGATACGCAGTATTTT. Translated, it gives CASSQPGLAGPTDTQYF.

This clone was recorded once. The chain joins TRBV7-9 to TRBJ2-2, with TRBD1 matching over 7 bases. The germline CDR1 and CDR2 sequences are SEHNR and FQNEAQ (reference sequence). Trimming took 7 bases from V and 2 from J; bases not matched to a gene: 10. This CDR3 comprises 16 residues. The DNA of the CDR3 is TGTGCCAGCACCCTAGGGACAGTAGGAAACACCGGGGAGCTGTTTTTT. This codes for CASTLGTVGNTGELFF.

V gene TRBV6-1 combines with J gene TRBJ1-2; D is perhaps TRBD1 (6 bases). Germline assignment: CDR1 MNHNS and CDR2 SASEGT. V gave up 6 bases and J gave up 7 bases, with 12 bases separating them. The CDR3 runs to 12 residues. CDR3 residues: CASSERGLGYTF. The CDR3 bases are TGTGCCAGCAGCGAACGGGGGCTTGGCTACACCTTC.

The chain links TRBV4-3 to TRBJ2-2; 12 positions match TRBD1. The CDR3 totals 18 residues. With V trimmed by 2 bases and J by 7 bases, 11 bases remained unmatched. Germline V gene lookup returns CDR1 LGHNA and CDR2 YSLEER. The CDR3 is CASSQKWRGQGAIGELFF. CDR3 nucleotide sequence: TGCGCCAGCAGCCAAAAATGGCGGGGACAGGGGGCTATCGGGGAGCTGTTTTTT.

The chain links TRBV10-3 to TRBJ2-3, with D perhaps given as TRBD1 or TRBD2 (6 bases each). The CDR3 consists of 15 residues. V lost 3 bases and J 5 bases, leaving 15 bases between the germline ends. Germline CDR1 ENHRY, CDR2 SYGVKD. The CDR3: CAISDSGAGGDTQYF. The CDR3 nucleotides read TGTGCCATCAGTGATTCGGGGGCAGGCGGAGATACGCAGTATTTT.

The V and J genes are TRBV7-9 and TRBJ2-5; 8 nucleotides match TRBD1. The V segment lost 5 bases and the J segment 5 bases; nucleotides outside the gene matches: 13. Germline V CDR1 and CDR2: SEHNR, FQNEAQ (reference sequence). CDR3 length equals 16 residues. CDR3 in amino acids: CASSPAQGASVETQYF. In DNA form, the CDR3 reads TGTGCCAGCAGCCCCGCTCAGGGGGCTTCCGTGGAGACCCAGTACTTC.

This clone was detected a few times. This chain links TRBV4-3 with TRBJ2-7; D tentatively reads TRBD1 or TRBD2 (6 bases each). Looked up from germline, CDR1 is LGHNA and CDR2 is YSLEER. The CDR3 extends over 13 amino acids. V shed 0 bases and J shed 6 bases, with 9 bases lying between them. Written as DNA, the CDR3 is TGCGCCAGCAGCCAAGATTGGGGGGCCGAGCAGTACTTC. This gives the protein CASSQDWGAEQYF.

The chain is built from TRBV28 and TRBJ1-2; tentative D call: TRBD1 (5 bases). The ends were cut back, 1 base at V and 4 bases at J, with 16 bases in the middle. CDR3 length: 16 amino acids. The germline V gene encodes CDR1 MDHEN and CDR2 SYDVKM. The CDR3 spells CASSLYQGGSVYGYTF. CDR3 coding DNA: TGTGCCAGCAGTTTATATCAGGGAGGCTCCGTCTATGGCTACACCTTC.

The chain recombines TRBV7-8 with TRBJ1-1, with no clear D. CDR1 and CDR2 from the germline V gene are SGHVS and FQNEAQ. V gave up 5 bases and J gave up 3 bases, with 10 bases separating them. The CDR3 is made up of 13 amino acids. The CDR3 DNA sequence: TGTGCCAGCAGCAGAGGAGGAGACACTGAAGCTTTCTTT. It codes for CASSRGGDTEAFF.

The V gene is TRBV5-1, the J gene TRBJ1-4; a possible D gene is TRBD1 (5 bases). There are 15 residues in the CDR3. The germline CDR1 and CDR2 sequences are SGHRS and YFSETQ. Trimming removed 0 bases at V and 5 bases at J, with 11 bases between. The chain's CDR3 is CASSLAGVSNEKLFF. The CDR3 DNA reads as TGCGCCAGCAGCTTGGCGGGGGTCTCGAATGAAAAACTGTTTTTT.

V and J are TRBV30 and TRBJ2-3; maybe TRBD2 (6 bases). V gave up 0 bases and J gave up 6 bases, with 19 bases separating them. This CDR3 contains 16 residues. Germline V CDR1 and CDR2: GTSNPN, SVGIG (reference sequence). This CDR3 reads CAWSVLALLSGDTQYF. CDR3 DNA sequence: TGTGCCTGGAGTGTACTAGCCCTTCTTTCCGGTGATACGCAGTATTTT.

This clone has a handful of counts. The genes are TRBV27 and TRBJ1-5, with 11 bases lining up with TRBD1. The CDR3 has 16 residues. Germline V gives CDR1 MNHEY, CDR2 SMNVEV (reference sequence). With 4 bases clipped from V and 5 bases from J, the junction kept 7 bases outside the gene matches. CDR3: CASSSRTGGVDQPQHF. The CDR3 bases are TGTGCCAGCAGTTCGAGGACAGGGGGCGTCGATCAGCCCCAGCATTTT.

Written as DNA, the CDR3 is TGTGCCTGGAGTCTTGGGCTAGCGGGGGGTAACATTCAGTACTTC. Translation gives CAWSLGLAGGNIQYF. The V gene is TRBV30, the J gene TRBJ2-4; 11 positions match TRBD2. This CDR3 is built from 15 residues. Germline V gene data show CDR1 as GTSNPN and CDR2 as SVGIG (reference sequence). The junction had 7 bases not matched to a gene; V was cut back by 2 bases and J by 7 bases.

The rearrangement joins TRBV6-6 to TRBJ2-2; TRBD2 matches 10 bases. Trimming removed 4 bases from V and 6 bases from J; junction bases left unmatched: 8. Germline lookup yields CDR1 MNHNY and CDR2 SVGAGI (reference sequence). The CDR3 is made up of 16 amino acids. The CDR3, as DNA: TGTGCCAGCAGTTCGGGAAAGCGGGGGGGCCCCGGGGAGCTGTTTTTT. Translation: CASSSGKRGGPGELFF.

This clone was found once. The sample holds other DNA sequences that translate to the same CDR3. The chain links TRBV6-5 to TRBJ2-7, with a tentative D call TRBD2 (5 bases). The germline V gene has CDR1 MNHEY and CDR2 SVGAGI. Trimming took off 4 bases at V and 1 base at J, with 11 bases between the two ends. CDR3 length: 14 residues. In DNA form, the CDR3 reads TGTGCCAGCAGTTTGACTACAACATCCTACGAGCAGTACTTC. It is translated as CASSLTTTSYEQYF.

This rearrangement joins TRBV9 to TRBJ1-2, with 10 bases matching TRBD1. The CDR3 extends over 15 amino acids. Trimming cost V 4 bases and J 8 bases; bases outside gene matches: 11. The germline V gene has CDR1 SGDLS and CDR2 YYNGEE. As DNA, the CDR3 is TGTGCCAGCAGCCCCGGGACAGGGGAGTTCGGGGGCTACACCTTC. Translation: CASSPGTGEFGGYTF.

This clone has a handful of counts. The CDR3 DNA follows: TGTGCCTGGAGTGGGACAGGGGAGTTTTCACCCCTCCACTTT. The encoded protein is CAWSGTGEFSPLHF. The rearrangement joins TRBV30 to TRBJ1-6, with 9 nucleotides matching TRBD1. The CDR3 is 14 residues long. J gave up 9 bases and V 1 base, and 4 bases lay outside the gene matches. Germline values: CDR1 GTSNPN, CDR2 SVGIG (reference sequence).

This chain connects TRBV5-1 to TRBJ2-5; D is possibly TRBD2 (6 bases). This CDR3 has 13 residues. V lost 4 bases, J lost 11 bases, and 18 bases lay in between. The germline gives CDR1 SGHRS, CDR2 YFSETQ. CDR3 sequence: CASSVGLLGEQYF. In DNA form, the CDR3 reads TGCGCCAGCAGCGTGGGACTTTTGGGAGAGCAGTACTTC. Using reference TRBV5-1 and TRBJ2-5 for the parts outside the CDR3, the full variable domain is KAGVTQTPRYLIKTRGQQVTLSCSPISGHRSVSWYQQTPGQGLQFLFEYFSETQRNKGNFPGRFSGRQFSNSRSEMNVSTLELGDSALYLCASSVGLLGEQYFGPGTRLLVL.

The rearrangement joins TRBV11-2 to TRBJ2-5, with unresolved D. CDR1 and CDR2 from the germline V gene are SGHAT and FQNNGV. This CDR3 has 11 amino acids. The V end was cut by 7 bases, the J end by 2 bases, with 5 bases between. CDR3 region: CASNTQETQYF. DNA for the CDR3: TGTGCCAGCAACACTCAAGAGACCCAGTACTTC.

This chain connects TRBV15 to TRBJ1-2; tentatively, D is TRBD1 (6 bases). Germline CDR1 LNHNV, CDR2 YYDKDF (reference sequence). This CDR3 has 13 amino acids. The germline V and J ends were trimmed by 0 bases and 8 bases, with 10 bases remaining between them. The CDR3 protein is CATSRDGGGGYTF. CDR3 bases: TGTGCCACCAGCAGAGACGGGGGCGGAGGCTACACCTTC.

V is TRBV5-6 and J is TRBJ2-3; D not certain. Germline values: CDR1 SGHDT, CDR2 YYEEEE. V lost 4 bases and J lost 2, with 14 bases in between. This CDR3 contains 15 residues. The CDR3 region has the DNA TGTGCCAGCAGCGAGGTACGATCTTTCACAGATACGCAGTATTTT. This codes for CASSEVRSFTDTQYF.